The 8 T cell receptor beta chains given below trace back to one sample, sequenced in a study of cytomegalovirus exposure and HLA in healthy donors. A multiplex PCR was run with 60 Vbeta primers and 13 Jbeta primers. Libraries were prepared by immunoSEQ multiplex PCR; TCRdb keeps only in-frame clonotypes and omits some of them. The sample carries around 130,000 clones, 8.5% recorded once. Sequencing input: PBMCs. These receptors originate from a man aged 35-49 years in good health and CMV-seronegative.

This clone was counted only a few times. The same CDR3 arises from other DNA sequences in this sample as well. The chain uses TRBV5-1 and TRBJ1-1, with TRBD1 matching over 9 bases. The CDR3 sequence is 14 residues long. Looked up from germline, CDR1 is SGHRS and CDR2 is YFSETQ. Trimming removed 0 bases from V and 4 bases from J; junction bases left unmatched: 1. In nucleotides, the CDR3 is TGCGCCAGCAGCTTGGGACAGGGGGGCACTGAAGCTTTCTTT. It codes for CASSLGQGGTEAFF.

The sample holds a few counts of this clone. The rearrangement uses TRBV11-2 and TRBJ1-6, with TRBD1 as a possible D gene (6 bases). Trimming stripped 5 bases from V and 4 bases from J, with 12 bases between. Germline V gene lookup returns CDR1 SGHAT and CDR2 FQNNGV. This CDR3 has 15 amino acids. CDR3 nucleotide sequence: TGTGCCAGCAGCATCTACGGACAGTATAATTCACCCCTCCACTTT. This encodes CASSIYGQYNSPLHF.

This clone was seen a handful of times. The J gene is TRBJ1-4, the V gene TRBV19; the match to TRBD1 covers 7 bases. The CDR3 sequence is 13 residues long. Germline assignment: CDR1 LNHDA and CDR2 SQIVND (reference sequence). Losses at the gene ends were 6 bases for V and 12 bases for J; bases not matched to a gene: 10. DNA for the CDR3: TGTGCCAGTAGCCTCACCTACAGGGGAGAACTGTTTTTT. This codes for CASSLTYRGELFF.

J is TRBJ1-1 and V is TRBV6-1; no definite D call. The CDR3 runs to 15 residues. Germline assignment: CDR1 MNHNS and CDR2 SASEGT. Trimming removed 3 bases at V and 1 base at J, with 12 bases between. The CDR3, as DNA: TGTGCCAGCAGTGAGTCTGGAGCCCGGAACACTGAAGCTTTCTTT. Protein sequence: CASSESGARNTEAFF.

V and J are TRBV7-9 and TRBJ1-4; D remains unclear. Per germline, CDR1 SEHNR and CDR2 FQNEAQ (reference sequence). Trimming stripped 5 bases from V and 16 bases from J, with 17 bases between. The CDR3 sequence is 12 residues long. The CDR3 reads CASSATTGGWFF. The CDR3 nucleotides are TGTGCCAGCAGCGCCACGACCGGAGGTTGGTTTTTT.

About this clone itself: The junction and the germline gene differ at one end; a read error may be behind it. The chain recombines TRBV25-1 with TRBJ1-2; 7 nucleotides line up with TRBD1. Per the germline V gene, CDR1 is MGHDK and CDR2 is SYGVNS. The CDR3 is made up of 13 amino acids. CDR3 nucleotides: TGTGCCAGCAGAGGACAGGAGAAATATGGCTACACCTTT. As protein: CASRGQEKYGYTF.

This clone showed up just a few times. The chain has TRBV18 and TRBJ1-1, with D maybe TRBD1 (5 bases). V was pared by 2 bases and J by 4 bases, with 11 bases between. The CDR3 has 14 amino acids. Per the germline V gene, CDR1 is KGHSH and CDR2 is LQKENI. CDR3 in amino acids: CASSPTGQGTEAFF. CDR3 coding DNA: TGTGCCAGCTCACCAACGGGCCAGGGCACTGAAGCTTTCTTT.

The chain is built from TRBV7-7 and TRBJ2-5; 9 nucleotides line up with TRBD1. CDR3 length: 15 amino acids. Germline V gene data show CDR1 as SSHAT and CDR2 as FNYEAQ (reference sequence). The V gene end was trimmed by 4 bases and the J gene end by 2 bases; junction bases not matched to a gene: 5. In DNA form, the CDR3 reads TGTGCCAGCAGCTCTGAGGGACAGGGACAAGAGACCCAGTACTTC. This gives the protein CASSSEGQGQETQYF.